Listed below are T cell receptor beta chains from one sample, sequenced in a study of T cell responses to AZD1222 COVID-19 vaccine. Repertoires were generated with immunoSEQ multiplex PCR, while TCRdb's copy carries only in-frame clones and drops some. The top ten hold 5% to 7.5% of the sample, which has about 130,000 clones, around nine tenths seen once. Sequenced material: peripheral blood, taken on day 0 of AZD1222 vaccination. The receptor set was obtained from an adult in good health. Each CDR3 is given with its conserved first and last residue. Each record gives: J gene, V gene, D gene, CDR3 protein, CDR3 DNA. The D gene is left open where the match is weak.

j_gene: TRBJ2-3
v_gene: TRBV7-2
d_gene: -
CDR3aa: CASSSLATDTQYF
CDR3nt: TGTGCCAGCAGCTCCCTGGCCACAGATACGCAGTATTTT

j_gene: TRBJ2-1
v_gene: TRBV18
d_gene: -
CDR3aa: CASSPRDGSKSYNEQFF
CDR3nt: TGTGCCAGCTCACCAAGAGACGGCAGTAAGTCCTACAATGAGCAGTTCTTC

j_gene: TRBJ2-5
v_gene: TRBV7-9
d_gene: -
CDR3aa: CASTAIPDSYGTQYF
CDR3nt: TGTGCCAGCACCGCAATTCCGGACAGTTACGGGACCCAGTACTTC

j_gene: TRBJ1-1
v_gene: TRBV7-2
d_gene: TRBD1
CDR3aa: CASSFQTGANTEAFF
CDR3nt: TGTGCCAGCTCCTTCCAGACAGGGGCGAACACTGAAGCTTTCTTT

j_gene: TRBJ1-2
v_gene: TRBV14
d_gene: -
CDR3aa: CASSHGPSYGYTF
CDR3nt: TGTGCCAGCAGCCACGGACCTAGCTATGGCTACACCTTC

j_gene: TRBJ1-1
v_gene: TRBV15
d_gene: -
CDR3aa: CATSRGNRDTEAFF
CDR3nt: TGTGCCACCAGCAGGGGTAACAGGGACACTGAAGCTTTCTTT

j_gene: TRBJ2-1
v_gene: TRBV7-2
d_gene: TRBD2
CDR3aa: CASSLDGGAYNEQFF
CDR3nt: TGTGCCAGCAGCTTAGACGGGGGGGCCTACAATGAGCAGTTCTTC

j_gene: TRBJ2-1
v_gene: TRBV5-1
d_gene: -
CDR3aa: CASSLEGRARYNEQFF
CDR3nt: TGCGCCAGCAGCTTGGAAGGCAGGGCCCGCTATAATGAGCAGTTCTTC

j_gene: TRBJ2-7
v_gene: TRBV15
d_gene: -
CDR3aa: CATSRDVGGEQYF
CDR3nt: TGTGCCACCAGCAGAGATGTGGGCGGCGAGCAGTACTTC

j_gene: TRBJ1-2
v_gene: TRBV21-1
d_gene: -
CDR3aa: CASSKTGQDYGYTF
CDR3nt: TGTGCCAGCAGCAAGACAGGGCAGGACTATGGCTACACCTTC

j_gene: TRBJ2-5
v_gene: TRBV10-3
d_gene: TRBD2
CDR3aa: CAIRGGLVMETQYF
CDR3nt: TGTGCCATCAGGGGGGGACTAGTCATGGAGACCCAGTACTTC

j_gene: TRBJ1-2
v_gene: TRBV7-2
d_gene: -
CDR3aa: CASSPAHTNYGYTF
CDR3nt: TGTGCCAGCAGTCCGGCCCACACTAACTATGGCTACACCTTC

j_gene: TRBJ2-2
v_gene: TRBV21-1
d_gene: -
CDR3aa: CASSNRGQGDRELFF
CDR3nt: TGTGCCAGCAGCAATCGGGGACAGGGAGATAGGGAGCTGTTTTTT

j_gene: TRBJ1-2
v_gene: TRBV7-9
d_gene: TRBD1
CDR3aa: CASSLAITGGYGYTF
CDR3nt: TGTGCCAGCAGCTTAGCAATCACAGGGGGCTATGGCTACACCTTC

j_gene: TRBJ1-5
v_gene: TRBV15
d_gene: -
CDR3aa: CATSRVGPLAQPQHF
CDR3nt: TGTGCCACCAGCAGAGTCGGGCCTCTAGCTCAGCCCCAGCATTTT

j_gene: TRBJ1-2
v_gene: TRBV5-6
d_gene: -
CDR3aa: CASSYPTGGVYGYTF
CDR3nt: TGTGCCAGCAGTTACCCGACGGGAGGGGTTTATGGCTACACCTTC

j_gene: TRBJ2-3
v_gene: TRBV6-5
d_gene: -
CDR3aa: CASSTGGYVDTQYF
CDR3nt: TGTGCCAGCAGCACCGGGGGTTATGTAGATACGCAGTATTTT

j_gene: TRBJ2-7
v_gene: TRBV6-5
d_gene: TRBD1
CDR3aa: CASSRDREYEQYF
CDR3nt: TGTGCCAGCAGTCGGGACAGGGAATACGAGCAGTACTTC

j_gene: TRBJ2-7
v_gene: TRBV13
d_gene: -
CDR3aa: CASSLGDRSYEQYF
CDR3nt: TGTGCCAGCAGCTTAGGGGACCGCTCCTACGAGCAGTACTTC

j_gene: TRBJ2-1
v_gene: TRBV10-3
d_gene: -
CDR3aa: CAISEDGNNEQFF
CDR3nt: TGTGCCATCAGTGAGGACGGCAACAATGAGCAGTTCTTC